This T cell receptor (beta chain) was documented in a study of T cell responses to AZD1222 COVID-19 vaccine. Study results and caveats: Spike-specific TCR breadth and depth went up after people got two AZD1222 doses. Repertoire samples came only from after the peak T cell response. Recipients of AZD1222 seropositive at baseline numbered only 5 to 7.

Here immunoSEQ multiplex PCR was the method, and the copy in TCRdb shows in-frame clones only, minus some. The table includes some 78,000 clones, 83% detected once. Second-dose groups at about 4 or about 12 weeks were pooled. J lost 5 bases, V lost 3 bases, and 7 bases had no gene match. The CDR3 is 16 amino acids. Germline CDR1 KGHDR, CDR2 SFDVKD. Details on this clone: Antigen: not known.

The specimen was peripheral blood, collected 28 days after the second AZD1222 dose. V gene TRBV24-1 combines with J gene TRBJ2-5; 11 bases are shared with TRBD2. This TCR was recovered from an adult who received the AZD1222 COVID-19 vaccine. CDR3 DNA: TGTGCCACCAGTGATCCTACGACTAGCGGGATGGAGACCCAGTACTTC. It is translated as CATSDPTTSGMETQYF.